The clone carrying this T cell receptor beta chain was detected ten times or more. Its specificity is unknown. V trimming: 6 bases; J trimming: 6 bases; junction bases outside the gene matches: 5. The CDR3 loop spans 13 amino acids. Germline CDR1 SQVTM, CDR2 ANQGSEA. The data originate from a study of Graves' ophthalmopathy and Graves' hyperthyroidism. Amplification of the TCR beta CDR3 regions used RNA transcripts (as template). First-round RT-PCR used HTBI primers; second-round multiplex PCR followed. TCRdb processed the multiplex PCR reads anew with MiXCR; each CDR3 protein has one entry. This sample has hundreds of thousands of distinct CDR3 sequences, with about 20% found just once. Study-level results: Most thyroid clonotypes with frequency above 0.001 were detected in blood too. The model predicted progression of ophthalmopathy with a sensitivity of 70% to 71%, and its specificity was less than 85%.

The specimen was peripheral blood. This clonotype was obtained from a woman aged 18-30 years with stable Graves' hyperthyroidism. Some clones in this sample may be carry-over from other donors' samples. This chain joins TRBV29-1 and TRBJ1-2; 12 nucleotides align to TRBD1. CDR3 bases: TGCAGCGTAAAGGGACAGGGGGCAGATGGCTACACCTTC. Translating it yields CSVKGQGADGYTF.